Following are 26 T cell receptor beta chains from one sample sequenced in a study of vaccination and CD4 T cells after COVID-19. Treatment reported: roughly ten-day PBMC culture with coronavirus spike peptide pools or control peptides (ViraFEST assay). For these TCRs, the target antigens are not known. Once obtained from cultured CD4+ T cells, the DNA was sequenced using the Oncomine TCR Beta short-read assay. Each CDR3 protein is one row after TCRdb ran MiXCR on the PCR reads. The sample has fewer than 15,000 distinct CDR3 sequences; 76% are singletons. The specimen was CD4+ T cells from blood, cultured in vitro. The receptors come from a human donor who had recovered from COVID-19.

In nucleotides, the CDR3 is TGTGCCAGCTCACCCCTAGGACAGGAGATCACAGATACGCAGTATTTT. This sequence encodes CASSPLGQEITDTQYF. This chain joins TRBV18 and TRBJ2-3, with 7 bases identical to TRBD1. Per the germline V gene, CDR1 is KGHSH and CDR2 is LQKENI. The CDR3 covers 16 residues. V trimming: 3 bases; J trimming: 2 bases; junction bases outside the gene matches: 8.

The chain carries TRBV2 and TRBJ1-6, with D possibly matching TRBD1 (5 bases). The CDR3 extends over 13 amino acids. Germline loops: CDR1 SNHLY, CDR2 FYNNEI. V lost 6 bases, J lost 7 bases, and 10 bases lay in between. The CDR3 protein is CASRTVENSPLHF. DNA of the CDR3: TGTGCCAGCAGGACAGTAGAGAATTCACCCCTCCACTTT.

This sequence joins TRBV6-2 or TRBV6-3 and TRBJ2-7, with 8 bases aligning to TRBD2. Germline assignment: CDR1 MNHEY and CDR2 SVGEGT. CDR3 length: 14 residues. V was clipped by 7 bases and J by 3 bases; unmatched bases: 8. The CDR3 is CASTTGGPLYEQYF. The CDR3 DNA sequence: TGTGCCAGCACCACGGGGGGGCCCCTCTACGAGCAGTACTTC.

The chain has TRBV11-2 and TRBJ2-5, with 9 positions matching TRBD2. Looked up from germline, CDR1 is SGHAT and CDR2 is FQNNGV. Trimming cost V 1 base and J 4 bases; bases outside gene matches: 13. This CDR3 spans 18 amino acids. The CDR3 DNA follows: TGTGCCAGCAGCTTAGGAGGAGTGGGACTAGCCAGGACAGAGACCCAGTACTTC. Its translation is CASSLGGVGLARTETQYF. Together with reference TRBV11-2 and TRBJ2-5, the CDR3 gives the full variable domain: EAGVAQSPRYKIIEKRQSVAFWCNPISGHATLYWYQQILGQGPKLLIQFQNNGVVDDSQLPKDRFSAERLKGVDSTLKIQPAKLEDSAVYLCASSLGGVGLARTETQYFGPGTRLLVL.

V gene TRBV20-1 combines with J gene TRBJ1-1; the D gene is possibly TRBD1 (5 bases). The CDR3 runs to 13 residues. V was cut by 3 bases and J by 4 bases, with 12 bases left in between. Germline CDR1 reads DFQATT; CDR2 reads SNEGSKA (reference sequence). CDR3 nucleotide sequence: TGCAGTGCTAGGGGGGACGGGCCCACTGAAGCTTTCTTT. It yields the protein CSARGDGPTEAFF.

The V and J genes are TRBV7-2 and TRBJ2-7; maybe TRBD2 (7 bases). The length of the CDR3 is 13 residues. Germline lookup yields CDR1 SGHTA and CDR2 FQGNSA. The V end lost 3 bases, the J end lost 5 bases, and 11 bases lay between the germline ends. The chain's CDR3 is CASSFRGGDEQYF. CDR3 nucleotides: TGTGCCAGCAGCTTCAGGGGAGGGGACGAGCAGTACTTC.

The chain is built from TRBV7-9 and TRBJ2-5; D unresolved. The V end was cut by 1 base, the J end by 5 bases, with 11 bases between. Germline V gives CDR1 SEHNR, CDR2 FQNEAQ (reference sequence). The CDR3 is made up of 14 amino acids. CDR3 sequence reads: CASSLGGIGETQYF. DNA for the CDR3: TGTGCCAGCAGCTTAGGAGGTATCGGGGAGACCCAGTACTTC. The variable domain in full, completed from reference TRBV7-9 and TRBJ2-5, reads DTGVSQNPRHKITKRGQNVTFRCDPISEHNRLYWYRQTLGQGPEFLTYFQNEAQLEKSRLLSDRFSAERPKGSFSTLEIQRTEQGDSAMYLCASSLGGIGETQYFGPGTRLLVL.

The V call is TRBV19, the J call TRBJ1-5; D remains ambiguous. In germline, CDR1 is LNHDA, CDR2 SQIVND (reference sequence). Trimming left V 5 bases short and J 5 bases short, with 22 bases between. The CDR3 consists of 17 residues. CDR3 in amino acids: CASSPRGDGGGYQPQHF. The CDR3 nucleotides are TGTGCCAGTAGTCCGCGCGGAGACGGAGGTGGCTATCAGCCCCAGCATTTT.

V and J are TRBV10-3 and TRBJ1-5; D is undetermined. This CDR3 has 13 residues. V dropped 4 bases and J dropped 1 base, with 5 bases sitting between them. Germline lookup yields CDR1 ENHRY and CDR2 SYGVKD. The CDR3: CAISGVSNQPQHF. The CDR3 coding sequence is TGTGCCATCAGTGGGGTAAGCAATCAGCCCCAGCATTTT.

The chain joins TRBV30 to TRBJ2-5, with 7 bases lining up with TRBD2. CDR1 GTSNPN and CDR2 SVGIG come from the germline V gene (reference sequence). J gave up 5 bases and V 0 bases, and 9 bases lay outside the gene matches. This CDR3 spans 15 amino acids. CDR3 nucleotide sequence: TGTGCCTGGAGTGTTTCGGGGGGATCACAGGAGACCCAGTACTTC. Residues: CAWSVSGGSQETQYF.

V and J are TRBV10-1 and TRBJ2-2; D remains unclear. This CDR3 comprises 11 residues. From germline, CDR1 is WNHNN and CDR2 SYGVQD (reference sequence). V was shortened by 8 bases and J by 1 base, with 2 bases between the two germline ends. CDR3 residues: CASGNTGELFF. DNA of the CDR3: TGCGCCAGCGGGAACACCGGGGAGCTGTTTTTT.

The gene calls are TRBV5-1 and TRBJ2-7; either TRBD1 or TRBD2 may fit D (5 bases each). The CDR3 extends over 14 amino acids. Looked up from germline, CDR1 is SGHRS and CDR2 is YFSETQ. Trimming stripped 3 bases from V and 2 bases from J, with 12 bases between. CDR3 sequence (DNA): TGCGCCAGCAGCTCCGGGACCGCTGCCTACGAGCAGTACTTC. It encodes CASSSGTAAYEQYF.

This chain uses TRBV7-9 with TRBJ1-1; 8 nucleotides align to TRBD1. Germline values: CDR1 SEHNR, CDR2 FQNEAQ (reference sequence). The CDR3 spans 15 residues. V gave up 5 bases and J gave up 4 bases; unmatched junction bases: 9. CDR3 in amino acids: CASSPQQGGGTEAFF. The CDR3 coding sequence is TGTGCCAGCAGCCCACAACAGGGGGGAGGCACTGAAGCTTTCTTT.

The chain links TRBV7-6 to TRBJ2-7; 12 bases line up with TRBD1. Germline V gene sequence: CDR1 SGHVS, CDR2 FNYEAQ. The CDR3 loop spans 13 amino acids. Germline trimming cut 4 bases from V and 11 bases from J; bases unmatched to any gene: 6. CDR3 coding DNA: TGTGCCAGCAGCTCCGGGACAGGGGGCGGAAAGTACTTC. The encoded protein is CASSSGTGGGKYF.

The chain joins TRBV6-2 or TRBV6-3 to TRBJ2-7; tentative D call: TRBD2 (6 bases). V was shortened by 0 bases and J by 2 bases, with 14 bases between the two germline ends. The CDR3 is made up of 16 amino acids. Germline CDR1 MNHEY, CDR2 SVGEGT. Written as DNA, the CDR3 is TGTGCCAGCAGTTACTCGCGGGACGACTCGCCCTACGAGCAGTACTTC. Translating gives CASSYSRDDSPYEQYF.

This clonotype was detected once. J is TRBJ1-1 and V is TRBV29-1; no clear D. V lost 6 bases and J 2 bases, leaving 13 bases between the germline ends. Germline V lookup: CDR1 SQVTM, CDR2 ANQGSEA. The CDR3 covers 13 residues. DNA of the CDR3: TGCAGCGTGGTCCCTTACTTAAACACTGAAGCTTTCTTT. Translated: CSVVPYLNTEAFF.

This clonotype was picked up a small number of times. The genes are TRBV6-2 or TRBV6-3 and TRBJ1-2, with a possible D match to TRBD1 (5 bases). Trimming removed 6 bases from V and 7 bases from J, with 15 bases in between. Looked up from germline, CDR1 is MNHEY and CDR2 is SVGEGT. The CDR3 spans 13 residues. The CDR3 sequence: CASRWDGRGGYTF. The CDR3 region has the DNA TGTGCCAGCAGATGGGACGGCCGGGGTGGCTACACCTTC.

This clonotype appeared once. V is TRBV20-1 and J is TRBJ1-5, with no clear D. Trimming removed 8 bases at V and 9 bases at J, with 20 bases between. The CDR3 consists of 13 residues. From germline, CDR1 is DFQATT and CDR2 SNEGSKA (reference sequence). CDR3 sequence reads: CSTRELGKRPQHF. The CDR3 coding sequence is TGCAGTACCCGGGAGCTTGGTAAGCGGCCCCAGCATTTT.

CDR3: CSARTGTPNTEAFF. The CDR3 DNA reads as TGCAGTGCTCGAACCGGGACACCGAACACTGAAGCTTTCTTT. The V call is TRBV20-1, the J call TRBJ1-1; D possibly corresponds to TRBD1 (6 bases). Germline V lookup: CDR1 DFQATT, CDR2 SNEGSKA (reference sequence). This CDR3 is built from 14 residues. V lost 5 bases and J lost 1, with 14 bases in between.

This clonotype was found once. This chain uses TRBV6-1 with TRBJ1-5; D is perhaps TRBD1 (6 bases). With 8 bases removed from V and 6 bases from J, the gap between germline ends came to 11 bases. Per germline, CDR1 MNHNS and CDR2 SASEGT. This CDR3 is 12 amino acids long. The CDR3 loop is CASDQGIQPQHF. The CDR3 DNA is TGTGCCAGCGATCAGGGGATTCAGCCCCAGCATTTT.

V and J are TRBV5-1 and TRBJ2-5, with D uncertain. Looked up from germline, CDR1 is SGHRS and CDR2 is YFSETQ. The CDR3 sequence is 15 residues long. V was trimmed by 3 bases and J by 1 base, leaving 13 bases between them. CDR3 amino acids: CASSSLGLVQETQYF. CDR3 coding DNA: TGCGCCAGCAGCTCCTTAGGGTTGGTCCAAGAGACCCAGTACTTC.

The V call is TRBV12-3 or TRBV12-4, the J call TRBJ2-3, with TRBD1 matching 8 bases. The CDR3 is 18 residues long. The junction had 14 bases not matched to a gene; V was cut back by 5 bases and J by 1 base. The CDR3 is CASSSRTGFDVGTDTQYF. Written as DNA, the CDR3 is TGTGCCAGCAGTAGCCGGACAGGGTTCGACGTTGGCACAGATACGCAGTATTTT.

This clonotype was counted only a few times. The genes are TRBV7-9 and TRBJ2-4; TRBD2 matches 10 bases. The CDR3 runs 18 residues. V dropped 2 bases and J dropped 0; count of bases not matched to a gene: 7. The V gene's germline CDR1 is SEHNR and CDR2 FQNEAQ (reference sequence). The CDR3 reads CASSLPAVAGGAKNIQYF. In nucleotides, the CDR3 is TGTGCCAGCAGCTTACCCGCGGTAGCGGGAGGAGCCAAAAACATTCAGTACTTC. Supplemented by reference TRBV7-9 and TRBJ2-4, the full variable domain reads DTGVSQNPRHKITKRGQNVTFRCDPISEHNRLYWYRQTLGQGPEFLTYFQNEAQLEKSRLLSDRFSAERPKGSFSTLEIQRTEQGDSAMYLCASSLPAVAGGAKNIQYFGAGTRLSVL.

A single count supports this clonotype. V and J are TRBV7-9 and TRBJ2-7; D is ambiguous. CDR3 length: 13 amino acids. Germline V gene sequence: CDR1 SEHNR, CDR2 FQNEAQ (reference sequence). V shed 5 bases and J shed 2 bases, with 10 bases lying between them. The CDR3 sequence: CASSRLTPYEQYF. The CDR3 DNA follows: TGTGCCAGCAGCCGCCTGACTCCCTACGAGCAGTACTTC.

The chain uses TRBV2 and TRBJ2-7; D perhaps matches TRBD2 (7 bases). The CDR3 sequence is 15 residues long. Trimming shortened V by 5 bases and J by 7 bases, and 21 bases separated the two germline ends. The germline V gene has CDR1 SNHLY and CDR2 FYNNEI. CDR3 in DNA: TGTGCCAGCAGTCGGGCGGGGGCCCCCGGGGGAGAGCAGTACTTC. Translating it yields CASSRAGAPGGEQYF.

The chain recombines TRBV28 with TRBJ1-5; tentatively, D is TRBD1 (5 bases). The germline CDR1 and CDR2 sequences are MDHEN and SYDVKM. Trimming shortened V by 5 bases and J by 4 bases, and 12 bases separated the two germline ends. This CDR3 is 14 amino acids long. The CDR3: CASSRQGSNQPQHF. The CDR3, as DNA: TGTGCCAGCAGTCGTCAGGGTTCTAATCAGCCCCAGCATTTT.